This entry lists 21 T cell receptor beta chains sequenced from one sample in a study of cytomegalovirus exposure and HLA in healthy donors. PCR employed 60 Vbeta and 13 Jbeta primers. Data came from immunoSEQ multiplex PCR; TCRdb stores just in-frame clones and leaves some out. The profile shows about 150,000 clones, around three quarters of them singletons. The specimen sequenced was PBMCs. The receptors here all came from a man between 35 and 55 years old in good health and CMV-seronegative.

The gene calls are TRBV5-5 and TRBJ2-1; 11 bases align to TRBD2. V trimming: 3 bases; J trimming: 5 bases; junction bases outside the gene matches: 7. Germline assignment: CDR1 SGHKS and CDR2 YYEKEE (reference sequence). The CDR3 extends over 16 amino acids. The CDR3 nucleotides are TGTGCCAGCAGCTATACCGGGACTAGCGGTGACAATGAGCAGTTCTTC. Translating it yields CASSYTGTSGDNEQFF.

This sequence joins TRBV28 and TRBJ2-7, with a tentative D call TRBD2 (5 bases). The CDR3 spans 11 residues. Trimming took off 10 bases at V and 6 bases at J, with 13 bases between the two ends. Germline V CDR1 and CDR2: MDHEN, SYDVKM. The DNA of the CDR3 is TGTGCCACCACATCGGGGTTCGAGCAGTACTTC. Translation: CATTSGFEQYF.

To note about this clone: The sample holds other DNA sequences that translate to the same CDR3. The V call is TRBV5-1, the J call TRBJ2-7, with TRBD2 as a possible D gene (6 bases). The CDR3 spans 14 residues. Germline loops: CDR1 SGHRS, CDR2 YFSETQ. The V and J ends lost 0 bases and 3 bases respectively, with 10 bases between them. CDR3 residues: CASSLDGGDYEQYF. The CDR3 nucleotides are TGCGCCAGCAGCTTGGATGGAGGGGACTACGAGCAGTACTTC.

The chain couples TRBV28 to TRBJ1-2; D gene ambiguous. Germline CDR1 reads MDHEN; CDR2 reads SYDVKM. V was clipped by 6 bases and J by 8 bases, with 16 bases between them. The CDR3 spans 13 residues. The CDR3 spells CASRGRDGRGYTF. The CDR3, as DNA: TGTGCCAGCAGGGGCCGGGATGGTCGCGGCTACACCTTC.

The chain is built from TRBV2 and TRBJ2-1; D is possibly TRBD2 (6 bases). Trimming pared 9 bases from V and 8 bases from J, leaving 14 bases between. CDR1 and CDR2 from the germline V gene are SNHLY and FYNNEI. CDR3 length: 12 residues. The CDR3 protein is CASKFGGDEQFF. CDR3 in DNA: TGTGCCAGTAAATTCGGAGGGGATGAGCAGTTCTTC.

The chain employs TRBV11-1 and TRBJ2-1, with D maybe TRBD2 (6 bases). Germline assignment: CDR1 SGHAT and CDR2 FQDESV (reference sequence). The CDR3 spans 14 residues. With 5 bases removed from V and 8 bases from J, the gap between germline ends came to 16 bases. The CDR3 region has the DNA TGTGCCAGCAGCCCCCGCATCGGGAGCGATGAGCAGTTCTTC. It translates to CASSPRIGSDEQFF. Full variable domain (remainder filled in from reference TRBV11-1 and TRBJ2-1): EAEVAQSPRYKITEKSQAVAFWCDPISGHATLYWYRQILGQGPELLVQFQDESVVDDSQLPKDRFSAERLKGVDSTLKIQPAELGDSAMYLCASSPRIGSDEQFFGPGTRLTVL.

The chain couples TRBV11-2 to TRBJ2-7; the match to TRBD1 covers 9 bases. Germline V gives CDR1 SGHAT, CDR2 FQNNGV. This CDR3 spans 12 amino acids. Unmatched junction bases numbered 0, after V lost 3 bases and J lost 6 bases. CDR3 sequence: CASSLDRGEQYF. The CDR3 DNA reads as TGTGCCAGCAGCTTGGACAGGGGCGAGCAGTACTTC.

The chain joins TRBV4-2 to TRBJ2-7; D is perhaps TRBD2 (5 bases). Germline loops: CDR1 LGHNA, CDR2 YNFKEQ. Between the trimmed V and J ends, which lost 1 base and 3 bases, there was a span of 13 bases. The CDR3 loop spans 15 amino acids. The CDR3 reads CASSQVKDGDYEQYF. The CDR3 DNA sequence: TGTGCCAGCAGCCAAGTGAAAGACGGGGACTACGAGCAGTACTTC.

The V gene is TRBV27, the J gene TRBJ1-6; 7 bases are shared with TRBD1. V dropped 3 bases and J dropped 7; count of bases not matched to a gene: 12. The CDR3 is made up of 17 amino acids. Germline lookup yields CDR1 MNHEY and CDR2 SMNVEV (reference sequence). This CDR3 reads CASSFSVRTGRNSPLHF. The CDR3 nucleotides read TGTGCCAGCAGTTTTTCGGTGCGGACAGGAAGAAATTCACCCCTCCACTTT.

V is TRBV7-8 and J is TRBJ2-5; 7 bases fit TRBD2. This CDR3 comprises 15 residues. The germline V gene encodes CDR1 SGHVS and CDR2 FQNEAQ. Trimming took 5 bases from V and 2 from J; bases not matched to a gene: 8. The CDR3 DNA follows: TGTGCCAGCAGCGGGGATGGGAGGGATCAAGAGACCCAGTACTTC. This gives the protein CASSGDGRDQETQYF. The complete variable domain, with remaining parts taken from reference TRBV7-8 and TRBJ2-5, reads GAGVSQSPRYKVAKRGQDVALRCDPISGHVSLFWYQQALGQGPEFLTYFQNEAQLDKSGLPSDRFFAERPEGSVSTLKIQRTQQEDSAVYLCASSGDGRDQETQYFGPGTRLLVL.

Only a few counts were recorded for this clone. J is TRBJ2-1 and V is TRBV7-2; TRBD2 matches at 7 bases. Germline V gene sequence: CDR1 SGHTA, CDR2 FQGNSA. The CDR3 sequence is 13 residues long. Unmatched junction bases numbered 12, after V lost 5 bases and J lost 14 bases. CDR3 in amino acids: CASSQTIRDYEFF. CDR3 nucleotides: TGTGCCAGCAGCCAAACAATCCGGGACTACGAGTTCTTC.

The CDR3 loop reads CASRPQGIDNSPLHF. DNA for the CDR3: TGTGCCAGCAGGCCCCAGGGGATCGATAATTCACCCCTCCACTTT. The gene calls are TRBV6-6 and TRBJ1-6, with D possibly TRBD1 on 6 matching bases. The CDR3 spans 15 residues. V gave up 6 bases and J gave up 5 bases, with 14 bases separating them. CDR1 is MNHNY and CDR2 is SVGAGI in the germline V gene (reference sequence).

In this sample, this clone turned up a few times. J is TRBJ2-7 and V is TRBV11-2; 8 bases match TRBD2. J lost 5 bases, V lost 7 bases, and 13 bases had no gene match. CDR1 and CDR2 from the germline V gene are SGHAT and FQNNGV. CDR3 length: 15 residues. The CDR3, as DNA: TGTGCCAGCATTCTCACCACGGGGGGGCGGAACGAGCAGTACTTC. It specifies CASILTTGGRNEQYF. Full variable domain (missing parts from reference TRBV11-2 and TRBJ2-7): EAGVAQSPRYKIIEKRQSVAFWCNPISGHATLYWYQQILGQGPKLLIQFQNNGVVDDSQLPKDRFSAERLKGVDSTLKIQPAKLEDSAVYLCASILTTGGRNEQYFGPGTRLTVT.

The V call is TRBV7-9, the J call TRBJ2-7; TRBD2 agrees at 8 bases. The CDR3 runs to 13 residues. Germline-derived CDR1 and CDR2 are SEHNR and FQNEAQ (reference sequence). The V and J ends lost 1 base and 6 bases, in that order; junction bases with no gene match: 2. The CDR3 is CASSLDGGVEQYF. Here the CDR3 DNA reads TGTGCCAGCAGCTTAGACGGGGGGGTCGAGCAGTACTTC. The whole variable domain, remainder taken from reference TRBV7-9 and TRBJ2-7, is DTGVSQNPRHKITKRGQNVTFRCDPISEHNRLYWYRQTLGQGPEFLTYFQNEAQLEKSRLLSDRFSAERPKGSFSTLEIQRTEQGDSAMYLCASSLDGGVEQYFGPGTRLTVT.

The chain carries TRBV28 and TRBJ2-1, with 11 bases fitting TRBD2. The germline V gene encodes CDR1 MDHEN and CDR2 SYDVKM. This CDR3 is built from 16 residues. After removal of 1 base from V and 8 bases from J, the junction contained 7 bases not matched to a gene. The CDR3 sequence is CASSLYTVAGGYEQFF. The CDR3, as DNA: TGTGCCAGCAGTTTATATACGGTAGCGGGAGGGTATGAGCAGTTCTTC.

This clone was seen just once. V gene TRBV4-1 combines with J gene TRBJ1-2, with 8 bases matching TRBD1. V was clipped by 0 bases and J by 4 bases; unmatched bases: 16. The germline V gene has CDR1 MGHRA and CDR2 YSYEKL. The length of the CDR3 is 19 residues. The CDR3 nucleotides read TGCGCCAGCAGCCAAGAGAGGGGGACAGGAGATCTCCCAATCTATGGCTACACCTTC. Translated: CASSQERGTGDLPIYGYTF.

CDR3 loop: CASSYGGGLTNEKLFF. The CDR3, as DNA: TGTGCCAGCAGTTACGGGGGGGGGCTTACTAATGAAAAACTGTTTTTT. The J gene is TRBJ1-4, the V gene TRBV6-5, with D maybe TRBD1 (6 bases). Per the germline V gene, CDR1 is MNHEY and CDR2 is SVGAGI. Trimming removed 2 bases from V and 2 bases from J, with 12 bases in between. This CDR3 is built from 16 residues.

The chain links TRBV2 to TRBJ1-6; 8 nucleotides match TRBD1. Germline V gene sequence: CDR1 SNHLY, CDR2 FYNNEI. V was clipped by 8 bases and J by 10 bases; unmatched bases: 16. This CDR3 region has 16 residues. CDR3 bases: TGTGCCAGCTGCTATATCGGACAGGGAGTAAGGTCACCCCTCCACTTT. It encodes CASCYIGQGVRSPLHF.

The chain recombines TRBV4-3 with TRBJ1-5; no reliable D call. The V end was cut by 0 bases, the J end by 9 bases, with 9 bases between. CDR1 and CDR2 (germline): LGHNA, YSLEER. The CDR3 sequence is 13 residues long. The CDR3 reads CASSQDFSRPQHF. The CDR3 region has the DNA TGCGCCAGCAGCCAAGATTTTAGTCGGCCCCAGCATTTT.

This chain links TRBV5-8 with TRBJ2-3; 8 nucleotides agree with TRBD2. The CDR3 loop spans 15 amino acids. Germline CDR1 reads SGHTS; CDR2 reads YDEGEE. With 0 bases clipped from V and 4 bases from J, the junction kept 4 bases outside the gene matches. The CDR3 sequence: CASSLGAGGSDTQYF. The CDR3 DNA is TGTGCCAGCAGCTTGGGGGCGGGGGGATCAGATACGCAGTATTTT. The complete variable domain, with remaining parts taken from reference TRBV5-8 and TRBJ2-3, reads EAGVTQSPTHLIKTRGQQATLRCSPISGHTSVYWYQQALGLGLQFLLWYDEGEERNRGNFPPRFSGRQFPNYSSELNVNALELEDSALYLCASSLGAGGSDTQYFGPGTRLTVL.

There are a few counts of this clone. The CDR3 loop reads CASTYGQSNTGELFF. CDR3 bases: TGTGCCAGTACCTACGGACAATCGAACACCGGGGAGCTGTTTTTT. The chain joins TRBV19 to TRBJ2-2; TRBD1 might be the D (5 bases). V shed 7 bases and J shed 0 bases, with 12 bases lying between them. The CDR3 extends over 15 amino acids. CDR1 and CDR2 (germline): LNHDA, SQIVND (reference sequence).